One sample yielded the 22 T cell receptor beta chains listed below, sequenced in a study of OX40 agonist ivuxolimab in advanced cancers. Produced via immunoSEQ multiplex PCR; TCRdb's table is partial and in-frame only. This table has tens of thousands of clones, 70% to 90% appearing once. This specimen was CD4+ or CD8+ T cells sorted from blood, taken in a trial of the OX40 agonist ivuxolimab. The source of these receptors is an adult with an advanced solid tumor such as melanoma, head and neck, liver or kidney cancer.

CDR3: CASRLDRESLGELFF. CDR3 nucleotides: TGTGCCAGCAGACTCGACAGGGAGTCACTTGGGGAGCTGTTTTTT. The rearrangement links TRBV6-4 to TRBJ2-2, with 7 bases aligning to TRBD1. V shed 6 bases and J 8 bases; nucleotides not matched to a gene: 12. The CDR3 contains 15 residues. Germline V lookup: CDR1 MRHNA, CDR2 SNTAGT.

This chain links TRBV28 with TRBJ1-1; D unresolved. Germline assignment: CDR1 MDHEN and CDR2 SYDVKM. The CDR3 has 14 residues. Between the trimmed V and J ends, which lost 2 bases and 0 bases, there was a span of 7 bases. As DNA, the CDR3 is TGTGCCAGCAGTTTAACGGGATTGAACACTGAAGCTTTCTTT. This translates into CASSLTGLNTEAFF.

V gene TRBV19 combines with J gene TRBJ2-7; D might be TRBD1 or TRBD2, each matching 5 bases. Trimming took 9 bases from V and 4 from J, leaving 13 bases between them. CDR3 length equals 12 residues. Per the germline V gene, CDR1 is LNHDA and CDR2 is SQIVND (reference sequence). CDR3 loop: CASAGTEYEQYF. In DNA, the CDR3 is TGTGCCAGCGCCGGGACCGAGTACGAGCAGTACTTC.

The genes are TRBV7-9 and TRBJ2-4; 7 bases line up with TRBD1. The CDR3 contains 16 residues. In germline, CDR1 is SEHNR, CDR2 FQNEAQ (reference sequence). V lost 2 bases and J lost 0; bases outside the gene matches: 4. The CDR3 DNA follows: TGTGCCAGCAGCTTAACGACAGGGCTAGCCAAAAACATTCAGTACTTC. Protein: CASSLTTGLAKNIQYF.

The V and J genes are TRBV5-1 and TRBJ2-5; weak D call: TRBD2 (5 bases). The J call may be wrong; the DNA end is better matched by TRBJ2-7. From germline, CDR1 is SGHRS and CDR2 YFSETQ. This CDR3 is 15 amino acids long. The CDR3 region has the DNA TGCGCCAGCAGCTCACCCCACACACGGGACTACGAGCAGTACTTC. This sequence encodes CASSSPHTRDYEQYF.

This rearrangement joins TRBV5-6 to TRBJ2-1; perhaps TRBD2 as D (6 bases). V lost 0 bases, J lost 4 bases, and 17 bases lay in between. Germline-derived CDR1 and CDR2 are SGHDT and YYEEEE. The CDR3 is 17 amino acids. The CDR3 DNA reads TGTGCCAGCAGCTTGGGGGTCGCCCGGGACTTATACAATGAGCAGTTCTTC. Translating it yields CASSLGVARDLYNEQFF.

The V and J genes are TRBV14 and TRBJ2-3; D might be TRBD2 (6 bases). The CDR3 totals 16 residues. Germline V CDR1 and CDR2: SGHDN, FVKESK. V was clipped by 2 bases and J by 0 bases, with 12 bases between them. Here the CDR3 reads CASSQLRGGSTDTQYF. The CDR3 DNA sequence: TGTGCCAGCAGCCAACTTAGGGGAGGAAGCACAGATACGCAGTATTTT.

Only one count was recorded for this clone. This rearrangement joins TRBV27 to TRBJ2-2; possible D gene TRBD2, 6 bases. Trimming removed 5 bases from V and 5 bases from J, with 12 bases in between. The CDR3 contains 14 residues. Germline-derived CDR1 and CDR2 are MNHEY and SMNVEV (reference sequence). CDR3 in DNA: TGTGCCAGCAGTAGGGACCGGGGGACCGGGGAGCTGTTTTTT. It codes for CASSRDRGTGELFF.

The rearrangement links TRBV7-3 to TRBJ2-5, with TRBD2 matching over 13 bases. This CDR3 has 15 residues. Germline V lookup: CDR1 SGHTA, CDR2 FQGTGA. V was clipped by 11 bases and J by 4 bases; unmatched bases: 10. The CDR3 here is CACGTSGTRGETQYF. CDR3 nucleotides: TGTGCCTGCGGGACTAGCGGGACCCGGGGAGAGACCCAGTACTTC. Combining the CDR3 with reference TRBV7-3 and TRBJ2-5 gives the whole variable domain GAGVSQTPSNKVTEKGKYVELRCDPISGHTALYWYRQSLGQGPEFLIYFQGTGAADDSGLPNDRFFAVRPEGSVSTLKIQRTERGDSAVYLCACGTSGTRGETQYFGPGTRLLVL.

This clone appeared a single time. V is TRBV28 and J is TRBJ2-4; D uncertain. V was shortened by 4 bases and J by 0 bases, with 13 bases between the two germline ends. Germline CDR1 and CDR2: MDHEN and SYDVKM. This CDR3 has 16 residues. CDR3: CASSSVRWIAKNIQYF. In DNA form, the CDR3 reads TGTGCCAGCAGTTCAGTAAGGTGGATAGCCAAAAACATTCAGTACTTC.

This rearrangement joins TRBV5-1 to TRBJ2-5; 9 bases match TRBD1. Trimming cost V 3 bases and J 10 bases; bases outside gene matches: 7. Germline values: CDR1 SGHRS, CDR2 YFSETQ. This CDR3 is built from 13 residues. The CDR3 is CASSSSGTGFQYF. The DNA for the CDR3 is TGCGCCAGCAGCTCATCCGGGACAGGGTTCCAGTACTTC.

A word on this clone: Other DNA sequences in the same sample also yield this CDR3. The chain carries TRBV28 and TRBJ2-7; TRBD2 matches 8 bases. V trimming: 5 bases; J trimming: 6 bases; junction bases outside the gene matches: 9. Per the germline V gene, CDR1 is MDHEN and CDR2 is SYDVKM. The CDR3 consists of 14 residues. CDR3 DNA sequence: TGTGCCAGCAGTGTGGACGGGGGGGGGCTCGAGCAGTACTTC. Translated, it gives CASSVDGGGLEQYF.

The chain recombines TRBV5-6 with TRBJ1-2, with TRBD1 matching over 7 bases. The V gene end was trimmed by 4 bases and the J gene end by 8 bases; junction bases not matched to a gene: 8. The V gene's germline CDR1 is SGHDT and CDR2 YYEEEE. This CDR3 is 13 amino acids long. The CDR3 DNA reads TGTGCCAGCAGCCTCGGGACAGCCTTCGGCTACACCTTC. Translating it yields CASSLGTAFGYTF.

This clone was detected once. This chain connects TRBV4-1 to TRBJ1-1; possibly TRBD1 for D (5 bases). Trimming cost V 8 bases and J 1 base, with 14 bases left between them. Germline V gene data show CDR1 as MGHRA and CDR2 as YSYEKL. The CDR3 contains 14 residues. The CDR3 spells CASYSGKTNTEAFF. Here the CDR3 DNA reads TGCGCCAGCTATTCAGGGAAAACGAACACTGAAGCTTTCTTT.

The chain carries TRBV11-2 and TRBJ2-4, with 7 bases aligning to TRBD2. The CDR3 is 17 amino acids. V dropped 5 bases and J dropped 6; count of bases not matched to a gene: 16. Germline V CDR1 and CDR2: SGHAT, FQNNGV. The CDR3 bases are TGTGCCAGCAGCCCCTCAGGTGGCGGGAGAGTTGGAAACATTCAGTACTTC. Its protein product is CASSPSGGGRVGNIQYF.

This sequence joins TRBV2 and TRBJ2-1; possibly TRBD2 for D (5 bases). V lost 6 bases and J 7 bases, leaving 22 bases between the germline ends. The CDR3 is 16 amino acids. The germline V gene has CDR1 SNHLY and CDR2 FYNNEI. The DNA of the CDR3 is TGTGCCAGCAGCGTACTAGGCCTGGGCAACGAAAATGAGCAGTTCTTC. It is translated as CASSVLGLGNENEQFF.

Here the CDR3 reads CASSLVGQGNSYEQYF. The DNA of the CDR3 is TGTGCCAGCAGTTTAGTAGGACAGGGGAACTCCTACGAGCAGTACTTC. J is TRBJ2-7 and V is TRBV28; TRBD1 aligns across 9 bases. Trimming took 2 bases from V and 0 from J; bases not matched to a gene: 5. Per the germline V gene, CDR1 is MDHEN and CDR2 is SYDVKM. This CDR3 is built from 16 residues.

The V and J genes are TRBV5-1 and TRBJ2-3, with D possibly matching TRBD2 (5 bases). Germline CDR1 is SGHRS and CDR2 is YFSETQ. The length of the CDR3 is 18 residues. V lost 0 bases, J lost 0 bases, and 17 bases lay in between. The CDR3 protein is CASSLVPTGKGSTDTQYF. The CDR3 nucleotides are TGCGCCAGCAGCTTGGTACCGACGGGGAAGGGAAGCACAGATACGCAGTATTTT.

The chain employs TRBV19 and TRBJ2-1; D is undetermined. The CDR3 is 14 residues long. Trimming removed 3 bases from V and 14 bases from J, with 20 bases in between. In germline, CDR1 is LNHDA, CDR2 SQIVND (reference sequence). CDR3 nucleotides: TGTGCCAGTAGTATTTTTCCCGAAGGGATCGTAAAGTTCTTC. It yields the protein CASSIFPEGIVKFF.

V gene TRBV28 combines with J gene TRBJ1-6, with TRBD1 identical over 8 bases. The CDR3 has 17 residues. The ends lost 6 bases at V and 1 base at J; junction bases unmatched: 8. Germline CDR1 is MDHEN and CDR2 is SYDVKM. The CDR3 nucleotides read TGTGCCAGCAGCGGACAGGGTGGAAGTTCCTATAATTCACCCCTCCACTTT. Protein product: CASSGQGGSSYNSPLHF.

V usage is TRBV13 and J usage is TRBJ2-3; the D gene is possibly TRBD2 (6 bases). This CDR3 contains 14 residues. Trimming took 3 bases from V and 5 from J, leaving 12 bases between them. CDR1 and CDR2 from the germline V gene are PRHDT and FYEKMQ (reference sequence). CDR3 bases: TGTGCCAGCAGCTTCGGGACTTGGGTAGATACGCAGTATTTT. Protein sequence: CASSFGTWVDTQYF.

V and J are TRBV5-4 and TRBJ2-2, with 7 bases identical to TRBD1. The V and J ends lost 0 bases and 6 bases, in that order; junction bases with no gene match: 8. The CDR3 is 16 residues long. Germline V lookup: CDR1 SGHNT, CDR2 YYREEE (reference sequence). The CDR3 sequence: CASSLAETGESGELFF. CDR3 coding DNA: TGTGCCAGCAGCTTGGCTGAAACAGGGGAATCCGGGGAGCTGTTTTTT.